The TCR beta chain under discussion was sequenced for a study of blood T cell repertoires in COVID-19. Study at large: Donors in the United States, Italy and Spain gave samples during acute or convalescent COVID-19. In each case, the material was cDNA or gDNA derived from T cells, B-cell-depleted T cells, or PBMCs.

Original handling: Using reference gene primer amplification, nucleated cell counts were estimated. Sequencing was performed with immunoSEQ multiplex PCR; in TCRdb, only in-frame clones are kept and a portion is missing. V and J calls and clone size follow that table, whereas D and trimming were derived from the DNA. The table shows about 170,000 clones, with more than 60% occurring only once. Looked up from germline, CDR1 is SGDLS and CDR2 is YYNGEE. This CDR3 is built from 18 residues. Between the trimmed V and J ends, which lost 3 bases and 8 bases, there was a span of 26 bases. The sequencing sample was made of peripheral blood. The rearrangement joins TRBV9 to TRBJ1-4, with unresolved D. This TCR was recovered from a man in his 70s with acute or convalescent COVID-19. CDR3 coding DNA: TGTGCCAGCAGCGCCCTCAATGGCCCCCGACTTGGTTGGGAAAAACTGTTTTTT. This codes for CASSALNGPRLGWEKLFF.